This T cell receptor (beta chain) was observed in a study of T-cell reconstitution after alpha-beta-depleted transplantation in children. Study outcomes and limitations: Newly produced T cells mostly provided counts and TCRbeta diversity after one year, as hyperexpanded clones declined. The study traced high day-60 TCRbeta diversity in some patients to surviving recipient T cells and thymic progenitors.

Unique molecular identifiers were incorporated when the TCRbeta library was constructed. TCRdb ran MiXCR on the PCR reads and lists one entry per CDR3 protein. The repertoire has about 1,000,000 distinct CDR3 sequences, about 30% of them found once; the top ten carry over 25%. On this clonotype: Its antigen is not identified.

J was trimmed by 0 bases and V by 4 bases; bases with no gene match: 11. Germline CDR1 and CDR2: LGHDT and YNNKEL (reference sequence). This CDR3 has 20 amino acids. This sequence originates from a boy younger than two who had a stem cell transplant for SCID, so the T cells may come from the graft donor. The V call is TRBV3-1, the J call TRBJ2-1, with TRBD2 matching 14 bases. Source: PBMCs, mostly from graft donor cells, taken 360 days after TCRalphabeta/CD19-depleted stem cell transplant. The CDR3 nucleotides read TGTGCCAGCAGCCCGCCTCCGGGACTAGCGGGGGTAAGCTCCTACAATGAGCAGTTCTTC. Translating gives CASSPPPGLAGVSSYNEQFF.